This T cell receptor (beta chain) was profiled in a study of blood T cell repertoires in COVID-19. This CDR3 region has 16 residues. Trimming took 0 bases from V and 7 from J, leaving 17 bases between them. The V gene's germline CDR1 is SGHNT and CDR2 YYREEE (reference sequence). Data came from immunoSEQ multiplex PCR; TCRdb stores just in-frame clones and leaves some out. Among 200,000 to 300,000 clones, 85% to 90% were seen once, and the ten largest hold roughly 5.6%. The V call is TRBV5-4, the J call TRBJ1-5; the D gene is possibly TRBD1 (5 bases). This TCR was recovered from a woman aged 60-75 years with COVID-19, enrolled during active disease. Sequencing was performed on peripheral blood. CDR3 residues: CASSLVRGGLGQPQHF. CDR3 bases: TGTGCCAGCAGCTTGGTTCGGGGGGGTTTGGGGCAGCCCCAGCATTTT.